Each of the 3 T cell receptor beta chains below was sequenced from the same sample in a study of identical twins. MiXCR, applied by TCRdb to the 5' RACE reads, yields one record per CDR3 protein. The table shows about 220,000 distinct CDR3 sequences, with 7.5% occurring only once. This same sample was also taken into another study, of yellow fever vaccine responses in identical twins.

The specimen sequenced was CD8+ T cells sorted from blood. These receptors were collected from a woman under 30 in good health.

This clonotype was detected a few times. V gene TRBV2 combines with J gene TRBJ2-3; TRBD1 matches 8 bases. This CDR3 has 14 residues. Unmatched junction bases numbered 5, after V lost 6 bases and J lost 3 bases. CDR1 is SNHLY, CDR2 FYNNEI, per germline. CDR3 bases: TGTGCCAGCAGGATGGGACAGGAGACAGATACGCAGTATTTT. Encoded protein: CASRMGQETDTQYF.

This clonotype was recorded at least ten times. The V call is TRBV29-1, the J call TRBJ1-2; no definite D call. Germline values: CDR1 SQVTM, CDR2 ANQGSEA. CDR3 size: 14 residues. Trimming pared 3 bases from V and 4 bases from J, leaving 15 bases between. The CDR3 DNA follows: TGCAGCGTTGAGTCAGAGGGTTATGGCTATGGCTACACCTTC. Its protein is CSVESEGYGYGYTF.

The rearrangement links TRBV12-3 or TRBV12-4 to TRBJ2-1; D not resolved. The CDR3 covers 13 residues. V gave up 4 bases and J gave up 9 bases, with 13 bases separating them. CDR3 in amino acids: CASSSDGPLEQFF. DNA of the CDR3: TGTGCCAGCAGTTCCGATGGCCCCCTTGAGCAGTTCTTC.